This TCR beta chain was recorded in a study of T cells after yellow fever vaccination. Turning to the study itself: With SMART-Seq v4 Ultra Low Input, the fractions containing low cell numbers were prepared.

Template switching with 5'RACE generated the TCR cDNA and added a universal primer site and UMIs. TCRdb itself ran the 5' RACE reads through MiXCR, one entry per CDR3 protein. The sample includes 100,000 to 150,000 distinct CDR3 sequences, 13% to 15% seen only once; the top ten take about 40%. Germline CDR1 is SGHRS and CDR2 is YFSETQ. The CDR3 has 18 residues. J gave up 2 bases and V 3 bases, and 10 bases lay outside the gene matches. The study, taken as a whole, reports: Abundant clonotypes from the bulk population could contaminate FACS-sorted repertoires. Subsequent booster samples again held most clones from primary vaccination (around 96% CD4, just under 90% CD8).

This clonotype was detected a few times. Its antigen is not identified. This TCR was recovered from a man younger than 30 who received the YFV17D yellow fever vaccine. J is TRBJ1-6 and V is TRBV5-1; 8 nucleotides agree with TRBD1. The sample in question was CD8+ T cells sorted from PBMCs, obtained 5 days after the yellow fever booster vaccination. The CDR3 DNA is TGCGCCAGCAGCTCAAGTGACAGGGGTCGTACCTATAATTCACCCCTCCACTTT. Protein product: CASSSSDRGRTYNSPLHF.